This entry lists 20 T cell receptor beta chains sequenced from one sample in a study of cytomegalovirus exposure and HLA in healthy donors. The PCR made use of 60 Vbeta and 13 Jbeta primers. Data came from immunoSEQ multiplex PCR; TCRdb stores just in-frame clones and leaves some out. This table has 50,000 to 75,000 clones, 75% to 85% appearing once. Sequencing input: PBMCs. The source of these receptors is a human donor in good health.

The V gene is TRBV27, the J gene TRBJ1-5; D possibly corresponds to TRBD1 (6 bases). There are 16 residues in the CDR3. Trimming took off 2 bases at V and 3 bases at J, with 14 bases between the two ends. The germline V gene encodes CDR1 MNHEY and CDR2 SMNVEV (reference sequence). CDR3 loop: CASSLLATGNNQPQHF. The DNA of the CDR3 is TGTGCCAGCAGTTTACTCGCCACAGGGAACAATCAGCCCCAGCATTTT.

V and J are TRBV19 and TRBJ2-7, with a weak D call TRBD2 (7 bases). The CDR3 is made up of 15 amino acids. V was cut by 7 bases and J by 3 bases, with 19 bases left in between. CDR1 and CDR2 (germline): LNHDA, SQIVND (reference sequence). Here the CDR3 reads CASKGRGAYDYEQYF. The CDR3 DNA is TGTGCCAGTAAGGGCCGGGGGGCATATGACTACGAGCAGTACTTC.

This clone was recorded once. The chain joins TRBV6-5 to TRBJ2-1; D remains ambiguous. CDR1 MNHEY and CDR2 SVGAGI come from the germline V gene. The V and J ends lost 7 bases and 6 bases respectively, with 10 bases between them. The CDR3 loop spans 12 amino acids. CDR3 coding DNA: TGTGCCAGCACCAACGGTGGCAATGAGCAGTTCTTC. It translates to CASTNGGNEQFF.

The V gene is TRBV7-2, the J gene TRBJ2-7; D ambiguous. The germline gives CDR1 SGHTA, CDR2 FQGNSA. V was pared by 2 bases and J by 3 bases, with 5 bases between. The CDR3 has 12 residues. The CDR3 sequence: CASSLIGYEQYF. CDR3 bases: TGTGCCAGCAGCTTAATCGGCTACGAGCAGTACTTC.

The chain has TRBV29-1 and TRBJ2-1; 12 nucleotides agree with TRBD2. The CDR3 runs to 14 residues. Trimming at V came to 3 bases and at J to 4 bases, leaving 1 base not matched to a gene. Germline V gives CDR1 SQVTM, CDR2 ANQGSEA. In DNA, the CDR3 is TGCAGCGTTGAGACTAGCGGGGGATACAATGAGCAGTTCTTC. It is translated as CSVETSGGYNEQFF.

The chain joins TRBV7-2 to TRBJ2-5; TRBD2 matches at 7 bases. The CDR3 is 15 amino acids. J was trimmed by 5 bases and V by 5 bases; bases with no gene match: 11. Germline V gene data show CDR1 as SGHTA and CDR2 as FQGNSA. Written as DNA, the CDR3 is TGTGCCAGCAGCCCGCCTGGGGGGGTTCAGGAGACCCAGTACTTC. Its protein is CASSPPGGVQETQYF.

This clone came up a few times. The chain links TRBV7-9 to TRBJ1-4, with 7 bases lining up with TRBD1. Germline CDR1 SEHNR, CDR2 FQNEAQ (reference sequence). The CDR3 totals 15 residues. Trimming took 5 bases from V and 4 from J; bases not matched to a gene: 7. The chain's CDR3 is CASSTGQAINEKLFF. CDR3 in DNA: TGTGCCAGCAGCACCGGACAGGCGATTAATGAAAAACTGTTTTTT.

CDR3 nucleotide sequence: TGTGCCAGCAGCCCTGGAGGGAGCTCCTACAATGAGCAGTTCTTC. Translated: CASSPGGSSYNEQFF. The V gene is TRBV7-9, the J gene TRBJ2-1; a weak D match, TRBD2 (6 bases). V lost 5 bases to trimming and J lost 0 bases, with 11 bases between them. Germline loops: CDR1 SEHNR, CDR2 FQNEAQ (reference sequence). The CDR3 contains 15 residues.

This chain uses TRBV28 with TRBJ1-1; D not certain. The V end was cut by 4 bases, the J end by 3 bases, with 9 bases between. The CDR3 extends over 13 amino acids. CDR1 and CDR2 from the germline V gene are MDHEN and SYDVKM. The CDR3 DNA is TGTGCCAGCAGTTCCCCGGCGGACACTGAAGCTTTCTTT. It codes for CASSSPADTEAFF.

The CDR3 region is CASSQSVGQPQHF. CDR3 sequence (DNA): TGTGCCAGCAGCCAATCAGTTGGTCAGCCCCAGCATTTT. This chain connects TRBV7-6 to TRBJ1-5; D is uncertain. Germline assignment: CDR1 SGHVS and CDR2 FNYEAQ. V was cut by 5 bases and J by 6 bases, with 11 bases left in between. CDR3 length: 13 residues.

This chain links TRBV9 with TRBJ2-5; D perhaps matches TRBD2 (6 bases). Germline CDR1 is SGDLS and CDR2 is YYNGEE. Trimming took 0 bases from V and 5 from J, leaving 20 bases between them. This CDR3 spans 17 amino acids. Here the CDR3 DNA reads TGTGCCAGCAGCGTAGAAAGGGGAGGATGGAGGACGGAGACCCAGTACTTC. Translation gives CASSVERGGWRTETQYF. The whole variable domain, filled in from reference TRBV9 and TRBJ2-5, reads DSGVTQTPKHLITATGQRVTLRCSPRSGDLSVYWYQQSLDQGLQFLIQYYNGEERAKGNILERFSAQQFPDLHSELNLSSLELGDSALYFCASSVERGGWRTETQYFGPGTRLLVL.

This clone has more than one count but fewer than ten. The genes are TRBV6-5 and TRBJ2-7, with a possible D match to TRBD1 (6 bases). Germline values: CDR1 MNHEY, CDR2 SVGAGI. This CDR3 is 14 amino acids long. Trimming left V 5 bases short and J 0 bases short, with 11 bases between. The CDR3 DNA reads TGTGCCAGCAGTCGGACAGTGGCCTCCTACGAGCAGTACTTC. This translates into CASSRTVASYEQYF.

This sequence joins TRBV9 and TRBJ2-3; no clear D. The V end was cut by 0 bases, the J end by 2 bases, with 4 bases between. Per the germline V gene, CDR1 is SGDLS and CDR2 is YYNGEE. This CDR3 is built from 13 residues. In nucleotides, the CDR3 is TGTGCCAGCAGCGTAGCCCTCACAGATACGCAGTATTTT. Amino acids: CASSVALTDTQYF.

The CDR3 nucleotides read TGTGCCAGCAGTGTACAGGGGAATGTCTACGAGCAGTACTTC. It translates to CASSVQGNVYEQYF. The chain couples TRBV2 to TRBJ2-7; 7 bases map to TRBD1. Per the germline V gene, CDR1 is SNHLY and CDR2 is FYNNEI. V lost 4 bases to trimming and J lost 3 bases; unmatched junction nucleotides: 6. This CDR3 region has 14 residues.

CDR3 nucleotides: TGTGCCAGCAGCCAAGGCAAAAGGACTAGCGGGAGCCTTTGGGGGTACGAGCAGTACTTC. The encoded protein is CASSQGKRTSGSLWGYEQYF. This sequence joins TRBV14 and TRBJ2-7; 13 bases agree with TRBD2. Germline CDR1 reads SGHDN; CDR2 reads FVKESK. V was pared by 1 base and J by 4 bases, with 16 bases of the junction left unmatched. CDR3 length equals 20 residues.

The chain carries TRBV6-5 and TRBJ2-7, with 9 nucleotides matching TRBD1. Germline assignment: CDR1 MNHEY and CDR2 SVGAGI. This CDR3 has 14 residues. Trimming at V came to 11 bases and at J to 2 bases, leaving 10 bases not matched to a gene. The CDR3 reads CAAQPGQGPYEQYF. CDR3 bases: TGTGCCGCCCAACCGGGACAGGGACCCTACGAGCAGTACTTC.

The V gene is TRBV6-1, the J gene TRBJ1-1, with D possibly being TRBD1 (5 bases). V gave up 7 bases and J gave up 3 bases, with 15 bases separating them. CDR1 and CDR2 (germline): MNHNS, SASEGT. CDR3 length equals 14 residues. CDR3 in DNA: TGTGCCAGCACGACCCCAGGGATTTACACTGAAGCTTTCTTT. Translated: CASTTPGIYTEAFF.

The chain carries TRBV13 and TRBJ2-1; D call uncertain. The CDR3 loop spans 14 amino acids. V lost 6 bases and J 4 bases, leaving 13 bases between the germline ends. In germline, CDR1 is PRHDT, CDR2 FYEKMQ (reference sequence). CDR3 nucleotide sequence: TGTGCCAGCAGGGTCTGGAGAACTTACAATGAGCAGTTCTTC. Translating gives CASRVWRTYNEQFF.

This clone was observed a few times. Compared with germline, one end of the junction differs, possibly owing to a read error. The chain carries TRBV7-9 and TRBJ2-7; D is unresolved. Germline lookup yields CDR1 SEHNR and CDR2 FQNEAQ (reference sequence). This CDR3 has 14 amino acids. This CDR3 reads CSSSSLGQPYEQYF. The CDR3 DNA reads TGTTCCAGCAGCTCGCTTGGGCAGCCCTACGAGCAGTACTTC.

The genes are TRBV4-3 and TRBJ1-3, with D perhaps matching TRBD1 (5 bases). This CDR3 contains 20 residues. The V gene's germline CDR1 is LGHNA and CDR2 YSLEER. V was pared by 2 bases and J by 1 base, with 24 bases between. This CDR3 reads CASSQSPPGLRGESGNTIYF. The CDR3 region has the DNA TGCGCCAGCAGCCAAAGTCCTCCGGGACTTCGGGGGGAATCTGGAAACACCATATATTTT.